This TCR beta chain was recorded in a study of metastatic and nonmetastatic thyroid tumors. Germline V CDR1 and CDR2: SGHVS, FQNEAQ. This CDR3 spans 14 amino acids. V lost 6 bases, J lost 10 bases, and 16 bases lay in between. Thyroid surgery took place with no prior treatment in any patient. TCRdb called clones again from the PCR reads with MiXCR. The sample lists roughly 15,000 clones, approximately 23% occurring once. There are many counts of this clone. The sequenced sample was tumor tissue. The TCR sequence derives from a female donor with papillary thyroid cancer or a benign thyroid nodule (not recorded which). Some clones in this sample may be carry-over from other donors' samples. This rearrangement joins TRBV7-8 to TRBJ1-6; D may be TRBD1 (5 bases). The CDR3 coding sequence is TGTGCCAGCAGACCCGGGACCTCGGGGTCACCCCTCCACTTT. Protein product: CASRPGTSGSPLHF.